A single sample gave rise to the 18 T cell receptor beta chains below, sequenced in a study of CD4 T cells in relation to SARS-CoV-2 and coronaviruses (dated by TCRdb to about 2021). CD4+ T cells from unexposed donors were collected before the COVID-19 pandemic (2011-2018). Receptor libraries were prepared by the immunoSEQ multiplex PCR assay. Drawn from immuneACCESS, this table holds only the in-frame rearrangements with V and J called that TCRdb kept. Clones are partly lost; checked studies trace under half to an unresolved V gene and leave the rest unexplained. The sample table holds about 70,000 clones, of which about 90% were seen once. About 1.6% of the sample is held by the ten biggest clonotypes. Sequenced sample: memory CD4+ T cells from PBMCs. The label giving this sample's cell subset or site can be read as: memory (non-naive) CD4+ T cells. The receptors were gathered from a human donor in good health.

The rearrangement links TRBV5-1 to TRBJ1-6; 7 nucleotides match TRBD1. Trimming removed 0 bases from V and 7 bases from J; junction bases left unmatched: 7. CDR1 is SGHRS and CDR2 is YFSETQ in the germline V gene. The CDR3 extends over 16 amino acids. The CDR3 nucleotides read TGCGCCAGCAGCTTGGCCAGGGGACAGAGAAATTCACCCCTCCACTTT. Its translation: CASSLARGQRNSPLHF.

The chain combines TRBV2 with TRBJ2-1; the match to TRBD1 covers 9 bases. Germline CDR1 and CDR2: SNHLY and FYNNEI. Losses at the gene ends were 4 bases for V and 10 bases for J; bases not matched to a gene: 11. CDR3 length equals 15 residues. CDR3 amino acids: CASSVIPGQGGEQFF. Here the CDR3 DNA reads TGTGCCAGCAGTGTCATCCCGGGACAGGGTGGGGAGCAGTTCTTC.

This chain connects TRBV3-1 (or the pseudogene TRBV3-2) to TRBJ1-2; unclear D gene. The CDR3 extends over 15 amino acids. CDR1 is LGHDT and CDR2 is YNNKEL in the germline V gene (reference sequence). The V end lost 4 bases, the J end lost 4 bases, and 16 bases lay between the germline ends. This chain's CDR3 is CASSRPGWAGYGYTF. DNA of the CDR3: TGTGCCAGCAGCCGGCCCGGTTGGGCAGGCTATGGCTACACCTTC.

V usage is TRBV5-1 and J usage is TRBJ1-5, with 8 bases identical to TRBD1. CDR1 is SGHRS and CDR2 is YFSETQ in the germline V gene. The J segment lost 7 bases and the V segment lost 2 bases, leaving 5 bases of the junction unmatched. The CDR3 is made up of 14 amino acids. DNA of the CDR3: TGCGCCAGCAGCTTCACAGGGGGGGAACAGCCCCAGCATTTT. It yields the protein CASSFTGGEQPQHF.

The chain couples TRBV18 to TRBJ1-3; D is unclear. CDR1 and CDR2 from the germline V gene are KGHSH and LQKENI. The CDR3 length is 14 residues. The V and J ends lost 3 bases and 0 bases respectively, with 6 bases between them. The CDR3 sequence is CASSPRGSGNTIYF. CDR3 in DNA: TGTGCCAGCTCACCCCGGGGCTCTGGAAACACCATATATTTT.

The gene calls are TRBV7-3 and TRBJ2-5; D possibly uses TRBD1 or TRBD2 (8 bases each). The germline V and J ends were trimmed by 5 bases and 4 bases, with 20 bases remaining between them. Germline V gene sequence: CDR1 SGHTA, CDR2 FQGTGA. CDR3 length: 16 amino acids. CDR3 nucleotides: TGTGCCAGCAGCCCCAGGGGGCGGGAGGACCGAGAGACCCAGTACTTC. Translated, it gives CASSPRGREDRETQYF. Using reference TRBV7-3 and TRBJ2-5 for the parts outside the CDR3, the full variable domain is GAGVSQTPSNKVTEKGKYVELRCDPISGHTALYWYRQSLGQGPEFLIYFQGTGAADDSGLPNDRFFAVRPEGSVSTLKIQRTERGDSAVYLCASSPRGREDRETQYFGPGTRLLVL.

This clone appeared a single time. The rearrangement links TRBV30 to TRBJ1-4, with TRBD1 as a possible D gene (6 bases). Trimming left V 4 bases short and J 6 bases short, with 12 bases between. CDR1 GTSNPN and CDR2 SVGIG come from the germline V gene (reference sequence). The CDR3 runs to 13 residues. CDR3 protein: CAWTLAGDEKLFF. The DNA of the CDR3 is TGTGCCTGGACCCTGGCAGGGGATGAAAAACTGTTTTTT.

The chain couples TRBV3-1 (or the pseudogene TRBV3-2) to TRBJ2-7; the D gene is possibly TRBD2 (6 bases). V was clipped by 4 bases and J by 3 bases, with 16 bases between them. Germline lookup yields CDR1 LGHDT and CDR2 YNNKEL (reference sequence). The CDR3 sequence is 15 residues long. In DNA, the CDR3 is TGTGCCAGCAGCCCCGGGGTAGCGGTTGGCTACGAGCAGTACTTC. Its protein product is CASSPGVAVGYEQYF.

The chain recombines TRBV11-2 with TRBJ2-1; D is possibly TRBD2 (6 bases). The germline V gene encodes CDR1 SGHAT and CDR2 FQNNGV. Trimming left V 4 bases short and J 12 bases short, with 13 bases between. The CDR3 is 12 amino acids. CDR3 sequence: CASSSQRARQFF. As DNA, the CDR3 is TGTGCCAGCAGCTCCCAGCGGGCAAGGCAGTTCTTC. Full variable domain (missing parts from reference TRBV11-2 and TRBJ2-1): EAGVAQSPRYKIIEKRQSVAFWCNPISGHATLYWYQQILGQGPKLLIQFQNNGVVDDSQLPKDRFSAERLKGVDSTLKIQPAKLEDSAVYLCASSSQRARQFFGPGTRLTVL.

Written as DNA, the CDR3 is TGTGCCAGCAGCCCCCGGGGCTTAACAGATACGCAGTATTTT. Translating it yields CASSPRGLTDTQYF. The rearrangement uses TRBV13 and TRBJ2-3; D may be TRBD1 or TRBD2 (5 bases each). CDR3 size: 14 residues. Trimming stripped 5 bases from V and 3 bases from J, with 12 bases between. Looked up from germline, CDR1 is PRHDT and CDR2 is FYEKMQ (reference sequence).

The J gene is TRBJ2-7, the V gene TRBV4-1; 10 nucleotides agree with TRBD2. This CDR3 has 17 residues. V gave up 4 bases and J gave up 4 bases; unmatched junction bases: 13. CDR1 and CDR2 from the germline V gene are MGHRA and YSYEKL. The CDR3 DNA reads TGCGCCAGCAGCCGCCGCGCTGGGACTAGCGATAGGTACGAGCAGTACTTC. Protein: CASSRRAGTSDRYEQYF.

This clone appeared a single time. V is TRBV30 and J is TRBJ2-3; D is uncertain. The ends were cut back, 2 bases at V and 3 bases at J, with 9 bases in the middle. The length of the CDR3 is 13 residues. Germline V CDR1 and CDR2: GTSNPN, SVGIG (reference sequence). CDR3: CAWSRFGTDTQYF. The CDR3 bases are TGTGCCTGGAGTAGATTTGGGACAGATACGCAGTATTTT.

The chain employs TRBV2 and TRBJ1-2; D unclear. CDR1 is SNHLY and CDR2 is FYNNEI in the germline V gene. This CDR3 contains 14 residues. V lost 0 bases, J lost 8 bases, and 13 bases lay in between. The CDR3, as DNA: TGTGCCAGCAGTGAAGCGAAGGATTCGGGGGGCTACACCTTC. It is translated as CASSEAKDSGGYTF.

The chain recombines TRBV6-5 with TRBJ1-2; D call uncertain. CDR1 is MNHEY and CDR2 is SVGAGI in the germline V gene. V lost 6 bases, J lost 2 bases, and 16 bases lay in between. The CDR3 contains 15 residues. The CDR3 spells CASRPQPGRNYGYTF. In DNA form, the CDR3 reads TGTGCCAGCAGGCCCCAACCCGGGAGGAACTATGGCTACACCTTC.

In this sample, this clone is medium-sized. The rearrangement joins TRBV5-8 to TRBJ2-7, with TRBD1 matching over 7 bases. This CDR3 comprises 14 residues. V dropped 4 bases and J dropped 4; count of bases not matched to a gene: 8. Germline CDR1 is SGHTS and CDR2 is YDEGEE. The CDR3 bases are TGTGCCAGCAGCCGGGACAGCGGAATTTACGAGCAGTACTTC. Translation gives CASSRDSGIYEQYF. Full variable domain (rest looked up from reference TRBV5-8 and TRBJ2-7): EAGVTQSPTHLIKTRGQQATLRCSPISGHTSVYWYQQALGLGLQFLLWYDEGEERNRGNFPPRFSGRQFPNYSSELNVNALELEDSALYLCASSRDSGIYEQYFGPGTRLTVT.

This clone was counted once. This rearrangement joins TRBV9 to TRBJ2-3, with TRBD2 identical over 13 bases. CDR1 SGDLS and CDR2 YYNGEE come from the germline V gene. There are 20 residues in the CDR3. Trimming removed 6 bases from V and 1 base from J; junction bases left unmatched: 17. The CDR3 spells CASKKRALAGGTEGTDTQYF. CDR3 nucleotides: TGTGCCAGCAAGAAAAGGGCACTAGCGGGAGGGACAGAGGGCACAGATACGCAGTATTTT.

This sequence joins TRBV5-6 and TRBJ1-6; D gene ambiguous. Germline V CDR1 and CDR2: SGHDT, YYEEEE. Trimming took 1 base from V and 10 from J, leaving 15 bases between them. The CDR3 has 15 residues. CDR3 sequence (DNA): TGTGCCAGCAGCTTGTTTGGGAACGAAGGCTCACCCCTCCACTTT. It codes for CASSLFGNEGSPLHF.

V is TRBV7-3 and J is TRBJ2-3; 11 bases are a match to TRBD2. This CDR3 comprises 15 residues. The ends lost 5 bases at V and 4 bases at J; junction bases unmatched: 5. Germline V gene lookup returns CDR1 SGHTA and CDR2 FQGTGA. The CDR3 protein is CASSRYSGGADTQYF. As DNA, the CDR3 is TGTGCCAGCAGCCGATATAGCGGGGGGGCAGATACGCAGTATTTT.